This T cell receptor beta chain emerged from a study of human T cells and chemical hapten exposure. The library labeled individual cDNA molecules by adding unique molecular identifiers to them. TCRdb processed the reads anew with MiXCR; each CDR3 protein has one entry. The sample has some 660 distinct CDR3 sequences, 45% to 55% seen once. Treatment noted: therapeutic diphenylcyclopropenone sensitization with weekly scalp DPC. Deletions cut 0 bases from V and 12 bases from J, with 6 bases between. The CDR3 loop spans 11 amino acids. Germline V gene data show CDR1 as LGHDT and CDR2 as YNNKEL (reference sequence).

The TCR comes from an adult with alopecia areata. Some clones in this sample may be carry-over from other donors' samples. This table probably holds off-target reads from a library built for another chain. J is TRBJ2-1 and V is TRBV3-1, with D tentatively TRBD2 (6 bases). Here the sequenced sample was whole blood, taken before DPC sensitization or 2, 6, or about 24 weeks after (not recorded which). CDR3 coding DNA: TGTGCCAGCAGCCAAGAGGGGGGGCAGTTCTTC. Translating gives CASSQEGGQFF.